The source of this TCR beta chain is a study of CD8+ T cells in alopecia areata. Study-wide results and caveats: Researchers report lesional scalp, most notably alopecia totalis/universalis, outstripped normal scalp in clonality.

V lost 8 bases to trimming and J lost 1 base; unmatched junction nucleotides: 6. Germline CDR1 and CDR2: SNHLY and FYNNEI. The CDR3 loop spans 15 amino acids. The researchers isolated CD4+ and CD8+ T cells from PBMCs by sorting. Sequencing templates came from extracted RNA that was reverse transcribed into cDNA. The repertoire was sequenced with immunoSEQ multiplex PCR; TCRdb's copy has only in-frame clones and lacks some. The sample gives about 150,000 clones, 55% of which show up once; over 4% is in the top ten. About this clone: The antigen remains undetermined.

This clonotype originated in a human donor in good health. The chain couples TRBV2 to TRBJ2-4, with TRBD1 identical over 9 bases. Material for sequencing was CD4+ T cells sorted from blood. The CDR3 nucleotides are TGTGCCAGCGGCAGGACAGGGGAGGCCAAAAACATTCAGTACTTC. It codes for CASGRTGEAKNIQYF.